Presented here are 19 T cell receptor beta chains from one specimen sequenced in a study of shared clonotypes between healthy human individuals. Sequencing was performed with immunoSEQ multiplex PCR; in TCRdb, only in-frame clones are kept and a portion is missing. The sample yields millions of clones, about 92% seen once. Source material: naive CD4+ T cells from PBMCs. Subset: CD45RA+ positively selected. The receptors shown here come from a man aged 18 to 35 in good health. Some clones in this sample may be carry-over from other donors' samples.

This chain uses TRBV25-1 with TRBJ2-7; D possibly matches TRBD1 or TRBD2 (6 bases each). V dropped 6 bases and J dropped 7 bases, with 10 bases sitting between them. CDR3 length: 11 amino acids. Germline V CDR1 and CDR2: MGHDK, SYGVNS. CDR3 residues: CASRTGREQYF. As DNA, the CDR3 is TGTGCCAGCAGAACAGGGAGGGAGCAGTACTTC.

The chain employs TRBV7-8 and TRBJ2-3; D is unresolved. Per the germline V gene, CDR1 is SGHVS and CDR2 is FQNEAQ. This CDR3 region has 14 residues. Trimming removed 0 bases from V and 2 bases from J, with 6 bases in between. CDR3 sequence reads: CASSLALITDTQYF. CDR3 nucleotides: TGTGCCAGCAGCTTAGCACTCATCACAGATACGCAGTATTTT.

The chain combines TRBV25-1 with TRBJ1-4, with unresolved D. Deletions cut 3 bases from V and 8 bases from J, with 10 bases between. This CDR3 is 13 amino acids long. CDR1 and CDR2 from the germline V gene are MGHDK and SYGVNS. CDR3 in DNA: TGTGCCAGCAGTGAGGGGAGTTGGGAAAAACTGTTTTTT. Translated: CASSEGSWEKLFF.

The V call is TRBV6-6, the J call TRBJ2-3, with no clear D. V lost 2 bases and J 6 bases, leaving 3 bases between the germline ends. There are 11 residues in the CDR3. Germline CDR1 is MNHNY and CDR2 is SVGAGI (reference sequence). The CDR3: CASSYVDTQYF. Written as DNA, the CDR3 is TGTGCCAGCAGTTACGTGGATACGCAGTATTTT.

This clone was picked up one time. This sequence joins TRBV15 and TRBJ2-7; weak D call: TRBD2 (6 bases). The V end lost 4 bases, the J end lost 9 bases, and 19 bases lay between the germline ends. CDR1 and CDR2 (germline): LNHNV, YYDKDF (reference sequence). The CDR3 length is 14 residues. The CDR3: CATSIDRSRRAQYF. CDR3 in DNA: TGTGCCACCAGCATAGACCGTAGTAGGAGGGCGCAGTACTTC.

V and J are TRBV4-1 and TRBJ2-5; D gene uncertain. Germline lookup yields CDR1 MGHRA and CDR2 YSYEKL. Trimming shortened V by 0 bases and J by 1 base, and 18 bases separated the two germline ends. The CDR3 consists of 18 residues. The CDR3 reads CASSQDWVTDMSQETQYF. The CDR3 nucleotides read TGCGCCAGCAGCCAAGATTGGGTCACAGACATGAGCCAAGAGACCCAGTACTTC.

Of note for this clone: The same CDR3 can be traced to other DNA sequences in this sample. J is TRBJ1-5 and V is TRBV5-4, with D perhaps matching TRBD1 (5 bases). The CDR3 is made up of 14 amino acids. Deletions cut 4 bases from V and 3 bases from J, with 11 bases between. Germline-derived CDR1 and CDR2 are SGHNT and YYREEE (reference sequence). CDR3 bases: TGTGCCAGCAGCCTGGGGGGGTCCAATCAGCCCCAGCATTTT. Translation: CASSLGGSNQPQHF.

This clone showed up just once. The chain recombines TRBV7-8 with TRBJ2-5; D perhaps matches TRBD1 (6 bases). CDR3 size: 13 residues. The germline V and J ends were trimmed by 7 bases and 3 bases, with 12 bases remaining between them. Germline CDR1 is SGHVS and CDR2 is FQNEAQ. CDR3 in amino acids: CASTLGTKETQYF. DNA for the CDR3: TGTGCCAGCACCTTGGGGACAAAAGAGACCCAGTACTTC.

The V and J genes are TRBV6-1 and TRBJ2-5, with 14 nucleotides matching TRBD2. From germline, CDR1 is MNHNS and CDR2 SASEGT. After removal of 0 bases from V and 2 bases from J, the junction contained 2 bases not matched to a gene. This CDR3 contains 17 residues. The chain's CDR3 is CASSEARLAGGQETQYF. Written as DNA, the CDR3 is TGTGCCAGCAGTGAAGCAAGACTAGCGGGAGGGCAAGAGACCCAGTACTTC.

The genes are TRBV5-1 and TRBJ2-7; 7 bases are shared with TRBD2. Germline values: CDR1 SGHRS, CDR2 YFSETQ. This CDR3 spans 15 amino acids. V shed 2 bases and J 2 bases; nucleotides not matched to a gene: 7. The CDR3 here is CASSLGVTSTYEQYF. CDR3 coding DNA: TGCGCCAGCAGCTTAGGCGTGACTAGCACCTACGAGCAGTACTTC.

CDR3 region: CASTHLRTGGHNEQFF. CDR3 sequence (DNA): TGTGCCAGCACCCACCTTCGGACAGGGGGGCACAATGAGCAGTTCTTC. The chain links TRBV27 to TRBJ2-1, with TRBD1 matching 10 bases. Germline values: CDR1 MNHEY, CDR2 SMNVEV (reference sequence). This CDR3 has 16 amino acids. Trimming took 7 bases from V and 5 from J; bases not matched to a gene: 11.

The J gene is TRBJ2-1, the V gene TRBV7-6; tentative D call: TRBD2 (5 bases). V was cut by 4 bases and J by 0 bases, with 16 bases left in between. The germline V gene encodes CDR1 SGHVS and CDR2 FNYEAQ. The CDR3 contains 17 residues. The CDR3 nucleotides read TGTGCCAGCAGCTCTTACCTAGCTGATAGCTCCTACAATGAGCAGTTCTTC. It codes for CASSSYLADSSYNEQFF.

The gene calls are TRBV7-2 and TRBJ1-5, with D perhaps TRBD1 (5 bases). V was shortened by 0 bases and J by 4 bases, with 13 bases between the two germline ends. The CDR3 length is 16 residues. Germline V gene sequence: CDR1 SGHTA, CDR2 FQGNSA. The DNA for the CDR3 is TGTGCCAGCAGCTTAGCATCGGACGGGGGAAATCAGCCCCAGCATTTT. Amino acids: CASSLASDGGNQPQHF.

V gene TRBV25-1 combines with J gene TRBJ2-5; no reliable D call. This CDR3 is 15 amino acids long. Germline V gene data show CDR1 as MGHDK and CDR2 as SYGVNS. V shed 2 bases and J shed 5 bases, with 15 bases lying between them. The CDR3 is CASSETRGPGETQYF. In DNA form, the CDR3 reads TGTGCCAGCAGTGAAACCCGCGGCCCCGGGGAGACCCAGTACTTC.

The V and J genes are TRBV7-9 and TRBJ1-3; the match to TRBD1 covers 11 bases. The CDR3 totals 16 residues. J was trimmed by 2 bases and V by 2 bases; bases with no gene match: 2. Germline V gene data show CDR1 as SEHNR and CDR2 as FQNEAQ (reference sequence). CDR3 region: CASSLRGQGAGNTIYF. In DNA form, the CDR3 reads TGTGCCAGCAGCTTACGGGGACAGGGGGCTGGAAACACCATATATTTT.

CDR3 amino acids: CASSTENTEAFF. CDR3 bases: TGTGCCAGCAGCACAGAAAACACTGAAGCTTTCTTT. The chain links TRBV5-4 to TRBJ1-1, with D unresolved. Trimming removed 4 bases from V and 2 bases from J, with 6 bases in between. The germline V gene has CDR1 SGHNT and CDR2 YYREEE (reference sequence). The CDR3 contains 12 residues. The whole variable domain, remainder taken from reference TRBV5-4 and TRBJ1-1, is ETGVTQSPTHLIKTRGQQVTLRCSSQSGHNTVSWYQQALGQGPQFIFQYYREEENGRGNFPPRFSGLQFPNYSSELNVNALELDDSALYLCASSTENTEAFFGQGTRLTVV.

This chain uses TRBV28 with TRBJ1-4; D call uncertain. The CDR3 totals 12 residues. The germline V gene encodes CDR1 MDHEN and CDR2 SYDVKM. Trimming shortened V by 3 bases and J by 4 bases, and 3 bases separated the two germline ends. The chain's CDR3 is CASSFINEKLFF. The CDR3 DNA reads as TGTGCCAGCAGTTTTATTAATGAAAAACTGTTTTTT.

This chain connects TRBV5-4 to TRBJ1-1; maybe TRBD1 (5 bases). V was pared by 1 base and J by 0 bases, with 16 bases between. In germline, CDR1 is SGHNT, CDR2 YYREEE (reference sequence). This CDR3 is 17 amino acids long. The CDR3 reads CASSLKGQRLMNTEAFF. As DNA, the CDR3 is TGTGCCAGCAGCTTGAAGGGGCAGAGACTCATGAACACTGAAGCTTTCTTT.

This chain connects TRBV18 to TRBJ1-1; TRBD1 agrees at 8 bases. Germline trimming cut 3 bases from V and 7 bases from J; bases unmatched to any gene: 7. This CDR3 is built from 14 residues. Germline-derived CDR1 and CDR2 are KGHSH and LQKENI. The CDR3 loop is CASSPGQGAIEAFF. CDR3 sequence (DNA): TGTGCCAGCTCACCGGGGCAGGGGGCGATTGAAGCTTTCTTT.